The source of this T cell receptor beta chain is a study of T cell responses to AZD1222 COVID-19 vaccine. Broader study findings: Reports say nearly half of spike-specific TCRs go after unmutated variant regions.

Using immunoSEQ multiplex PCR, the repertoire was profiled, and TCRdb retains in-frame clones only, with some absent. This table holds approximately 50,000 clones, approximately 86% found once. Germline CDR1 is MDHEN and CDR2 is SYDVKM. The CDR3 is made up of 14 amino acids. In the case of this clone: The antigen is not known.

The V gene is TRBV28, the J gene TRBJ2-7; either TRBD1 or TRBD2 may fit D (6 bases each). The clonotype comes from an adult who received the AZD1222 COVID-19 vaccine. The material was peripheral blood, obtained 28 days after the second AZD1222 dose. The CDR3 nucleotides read TGTGCTTCGGGGGCCGGGACGAGCTCCTACGAGCAGTACTTC. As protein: CASGAGTSSYEQYF.